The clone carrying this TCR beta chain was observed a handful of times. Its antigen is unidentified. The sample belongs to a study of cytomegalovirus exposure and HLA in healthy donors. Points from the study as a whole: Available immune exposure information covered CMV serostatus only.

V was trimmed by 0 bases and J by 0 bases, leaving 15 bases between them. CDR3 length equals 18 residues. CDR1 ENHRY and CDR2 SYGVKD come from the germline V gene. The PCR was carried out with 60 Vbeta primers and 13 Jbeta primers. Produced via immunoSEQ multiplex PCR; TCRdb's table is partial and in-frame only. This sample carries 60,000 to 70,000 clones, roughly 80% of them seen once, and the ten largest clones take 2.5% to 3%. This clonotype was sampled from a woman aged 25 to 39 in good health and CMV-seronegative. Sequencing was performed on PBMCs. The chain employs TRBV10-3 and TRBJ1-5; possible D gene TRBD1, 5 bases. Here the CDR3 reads CAISESAGTPFSNQPQHF. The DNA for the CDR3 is TGTGCCATCAGTGAGTCGGCAGGGACTCCCTTTAGCAATCAGCCCCAGCATTTT.